This T cell receptor (beta chain) is drawn from a study of blood T cell repertoires in COVID-19. Study information: Samples came from the United States, Italy and Spain, spanning acute and convalescent COVID-19. Sources were T cells, B-cell-depleted T cells, or PBMCs; the material itself was cDNA or gDNA.

Only a few counts were recorded for this clone. As processed by the authors: Amplified reference gene primers provided the basis for estimating nucleated cell counts. Measured with immunoSEQ multiplex PCR; TCRdb has only the in-frame clones, and not every one. V, J and clone size are those of that table, while D and trimming were read from the DNA. Among 170,000 or so clones listed, approximately 88% were seen once. The germline V gene encodes CDR1 SGDLS and CDR2 YYNGEE. CDR3 size: 13 residues. Trimming stripped 0 bases from V and 3 bases from J, with 6 bases between. The V and J genes are TRBV9 and TRBJ1-1; the D is unclear. The material sequenced was peripheral blood. This TCR was recovered from a woman aged 60 to 75 with acute or convalescent COVID-19. CDR3 nucleotides: TGTGCCAGCAGCGTAGGGCAGGACACTGAAGCTTTCTTT. This translates into CASSVGQDTEAFF.